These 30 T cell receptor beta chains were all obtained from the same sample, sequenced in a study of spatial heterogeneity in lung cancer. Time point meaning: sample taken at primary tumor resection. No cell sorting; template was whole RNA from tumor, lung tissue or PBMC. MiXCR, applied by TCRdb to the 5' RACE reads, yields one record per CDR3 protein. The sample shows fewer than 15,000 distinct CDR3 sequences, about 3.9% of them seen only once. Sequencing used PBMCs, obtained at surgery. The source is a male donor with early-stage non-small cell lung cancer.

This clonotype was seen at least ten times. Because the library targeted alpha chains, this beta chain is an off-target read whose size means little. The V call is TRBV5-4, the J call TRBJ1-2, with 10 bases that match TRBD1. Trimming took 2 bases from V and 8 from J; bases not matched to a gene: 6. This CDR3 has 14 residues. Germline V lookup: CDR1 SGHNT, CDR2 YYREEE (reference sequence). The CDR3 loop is CASSLAGDRGGYTF. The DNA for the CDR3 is TGTGCCAGCAGCTTAGCAGGGGACAGGGGAGGCTACACCTTC.

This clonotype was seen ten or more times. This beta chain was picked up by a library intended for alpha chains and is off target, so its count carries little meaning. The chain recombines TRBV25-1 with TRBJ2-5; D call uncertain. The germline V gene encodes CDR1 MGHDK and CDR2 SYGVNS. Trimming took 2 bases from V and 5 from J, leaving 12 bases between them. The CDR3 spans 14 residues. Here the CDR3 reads CASSETESRETQYF. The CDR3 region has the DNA TGTGCCAGCAGTGAAACCGAGAGCCGGGAGACCCAGTACTTC.

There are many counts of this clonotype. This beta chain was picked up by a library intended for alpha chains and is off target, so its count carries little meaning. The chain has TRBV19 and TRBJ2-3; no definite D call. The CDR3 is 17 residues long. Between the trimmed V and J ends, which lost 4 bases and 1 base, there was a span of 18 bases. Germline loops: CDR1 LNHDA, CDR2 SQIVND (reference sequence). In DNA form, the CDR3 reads TGTGCCAGTAGTACCGGCTGGTCAGGTCGGGGCACAGATACGCAGTATTTT. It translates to CASSTGWSGRGTDTQYF.

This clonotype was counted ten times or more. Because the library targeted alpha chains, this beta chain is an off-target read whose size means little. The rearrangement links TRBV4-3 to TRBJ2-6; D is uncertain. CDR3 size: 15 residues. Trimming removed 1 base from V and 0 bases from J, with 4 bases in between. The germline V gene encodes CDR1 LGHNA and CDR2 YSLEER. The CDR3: CASSQAGSGANVLTF. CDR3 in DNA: TGCGCCAGCAGCCAAGCGGGCTCTGGGGCCAACGTCCTGACTTTC.

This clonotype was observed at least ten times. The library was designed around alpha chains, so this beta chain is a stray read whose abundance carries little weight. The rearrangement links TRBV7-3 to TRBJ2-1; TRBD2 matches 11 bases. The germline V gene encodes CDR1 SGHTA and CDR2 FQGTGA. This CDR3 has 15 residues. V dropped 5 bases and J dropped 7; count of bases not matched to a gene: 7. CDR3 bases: TGTGCCAGCAGCCCTACTAGCGGGAGTGGGAATGAGCAGTTCTTC. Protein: CASSPTSGSGNEQFF.

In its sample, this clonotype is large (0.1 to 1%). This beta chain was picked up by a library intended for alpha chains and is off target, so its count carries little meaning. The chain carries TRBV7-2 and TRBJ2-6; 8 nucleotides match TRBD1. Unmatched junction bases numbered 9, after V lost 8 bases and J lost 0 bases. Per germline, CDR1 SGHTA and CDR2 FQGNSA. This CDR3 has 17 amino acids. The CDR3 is CASLPGQGNSGANVLTF. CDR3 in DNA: TGTGCCAGCTTGCCCGGACAGGGAAACTCTGGGGCCAACGTCCTGACTTTC.

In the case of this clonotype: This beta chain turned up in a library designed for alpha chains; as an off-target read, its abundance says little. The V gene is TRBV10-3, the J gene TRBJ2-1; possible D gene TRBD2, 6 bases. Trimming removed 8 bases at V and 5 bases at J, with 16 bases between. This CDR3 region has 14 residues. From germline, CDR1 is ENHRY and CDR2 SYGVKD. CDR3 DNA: TGTGCCATCCGAGAAGGCGGAGGGGACAATGAGCAGTTCTTC. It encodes CAIREGGGDNEQFF.

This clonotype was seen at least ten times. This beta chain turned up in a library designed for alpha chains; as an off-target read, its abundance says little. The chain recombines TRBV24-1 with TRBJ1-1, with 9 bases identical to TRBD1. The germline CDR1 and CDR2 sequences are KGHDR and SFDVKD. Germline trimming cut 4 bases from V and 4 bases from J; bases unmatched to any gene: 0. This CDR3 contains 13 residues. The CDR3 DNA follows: TGTGCCACCAGTGAGGGACAGGGCACTGAAGCTTTCTTT. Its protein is CATSEGQGTEAFF.

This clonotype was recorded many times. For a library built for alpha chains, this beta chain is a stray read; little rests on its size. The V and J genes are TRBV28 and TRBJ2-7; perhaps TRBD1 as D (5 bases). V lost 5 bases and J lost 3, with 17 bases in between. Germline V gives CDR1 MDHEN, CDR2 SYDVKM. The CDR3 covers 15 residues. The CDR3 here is CASSRIRTSLYEQYF. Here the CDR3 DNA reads TGTGCCAGCAGTCGAATCCGGACAAGCCTCTACGAGCAGTACTTC.

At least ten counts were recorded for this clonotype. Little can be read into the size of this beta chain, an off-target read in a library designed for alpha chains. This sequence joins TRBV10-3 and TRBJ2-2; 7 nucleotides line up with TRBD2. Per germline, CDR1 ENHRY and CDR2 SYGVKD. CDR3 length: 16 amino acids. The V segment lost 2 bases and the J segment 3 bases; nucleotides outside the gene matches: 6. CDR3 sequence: CAISEPMRGYTGELFF. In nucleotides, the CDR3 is TGTGCCATCAGTGAGCCCATGCGGGGGTACACCGGGGAGCTGTTTTTT.

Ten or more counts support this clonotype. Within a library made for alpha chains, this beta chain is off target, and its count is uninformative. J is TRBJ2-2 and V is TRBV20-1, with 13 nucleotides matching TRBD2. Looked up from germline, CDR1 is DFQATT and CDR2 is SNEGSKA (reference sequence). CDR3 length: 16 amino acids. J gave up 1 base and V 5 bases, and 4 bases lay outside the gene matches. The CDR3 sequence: CSALRTSGRNTGELFF. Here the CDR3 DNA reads TGCAGTGCTCTCCGGACTAGCGGGAGGAACACCGGGGAGCTGTTTTTT.

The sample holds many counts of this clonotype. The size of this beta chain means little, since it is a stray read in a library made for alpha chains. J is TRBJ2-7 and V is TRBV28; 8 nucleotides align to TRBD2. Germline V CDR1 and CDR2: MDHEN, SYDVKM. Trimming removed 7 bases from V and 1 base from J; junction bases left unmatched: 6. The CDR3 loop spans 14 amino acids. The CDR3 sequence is CASTFSGTSYEQYF. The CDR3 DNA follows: TGTGCCAGCACATTTAGCGGGACGTCCTACGAGCAGTACTTC.

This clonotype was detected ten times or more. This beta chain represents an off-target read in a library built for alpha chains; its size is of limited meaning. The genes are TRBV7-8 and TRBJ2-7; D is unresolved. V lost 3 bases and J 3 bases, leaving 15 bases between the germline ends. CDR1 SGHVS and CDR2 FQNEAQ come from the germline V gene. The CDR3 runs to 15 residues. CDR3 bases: TGTGCCAGCAGCTTCCTTGGACGGTTCGACTACGAGCAGTACTTC. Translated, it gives CASSFLGRFDYEQYF.

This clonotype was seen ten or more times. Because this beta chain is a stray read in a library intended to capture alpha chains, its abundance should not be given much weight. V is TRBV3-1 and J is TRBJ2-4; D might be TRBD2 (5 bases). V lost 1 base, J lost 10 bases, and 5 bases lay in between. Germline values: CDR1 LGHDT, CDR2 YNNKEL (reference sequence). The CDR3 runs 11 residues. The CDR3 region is CASSQGGIQYF. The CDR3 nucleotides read TGTGCCAGCAGCCAAGGCGGGATTCAGTACTTC. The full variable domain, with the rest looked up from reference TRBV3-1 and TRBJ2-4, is DTAVSQTPKYLVTQMGNDKSIKCEQNLGHDTMYWYKQDSKKFLKIMFSYNNKELIINETVPNRFSPKSPDKAHLNLHINSLELGDSAVYFCASSQGGIQYFGAGTRLSVL.

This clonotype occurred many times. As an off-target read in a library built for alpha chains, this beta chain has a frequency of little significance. The chain's CDR3 is CASSQDRLGSYNEQFF. For the CDR3, the DNA is TGCGCCAGCAGCCAAGATCGGTTAGGCTCCTACAATGAGCAGTTCTTC. This chain uses TRBV4-3 with TRBJ2-1, with D unresolved. CDR3 size: 16 residues. The germline V and J ends were trimmed by 0 bases and 0 bases, with 9 bases remaining between them. Per the germline V gene, CDR1 is LGHNA and CDR2 is YSLEER.

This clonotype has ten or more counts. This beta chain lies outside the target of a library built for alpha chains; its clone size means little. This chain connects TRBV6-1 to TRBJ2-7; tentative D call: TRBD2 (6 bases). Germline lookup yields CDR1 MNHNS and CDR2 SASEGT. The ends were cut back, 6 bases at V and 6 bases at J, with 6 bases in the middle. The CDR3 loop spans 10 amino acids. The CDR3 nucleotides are TGTGCCAGCAGGGAGGGCGAGCAGTACTTC. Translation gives CASREGEQYF.

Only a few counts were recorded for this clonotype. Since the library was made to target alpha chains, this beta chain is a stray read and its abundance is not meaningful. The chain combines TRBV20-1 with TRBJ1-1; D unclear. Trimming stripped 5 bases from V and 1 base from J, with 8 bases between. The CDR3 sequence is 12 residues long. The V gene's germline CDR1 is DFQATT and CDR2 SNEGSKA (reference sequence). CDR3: CSAPRWNTEAFF. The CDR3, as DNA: TGCAGTGCTCCCAGGTGGAACACTGAAGCTTTCTTT.

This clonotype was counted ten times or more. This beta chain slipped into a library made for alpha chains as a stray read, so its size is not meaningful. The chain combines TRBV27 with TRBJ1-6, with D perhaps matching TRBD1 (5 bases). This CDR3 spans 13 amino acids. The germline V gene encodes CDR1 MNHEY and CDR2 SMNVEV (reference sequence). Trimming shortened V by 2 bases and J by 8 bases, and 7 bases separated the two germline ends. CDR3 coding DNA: TGTGCCAGCAGTTTAGGGGGGTATTCACCCCTCCACTTT. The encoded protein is CASSLGGYSPLHF.

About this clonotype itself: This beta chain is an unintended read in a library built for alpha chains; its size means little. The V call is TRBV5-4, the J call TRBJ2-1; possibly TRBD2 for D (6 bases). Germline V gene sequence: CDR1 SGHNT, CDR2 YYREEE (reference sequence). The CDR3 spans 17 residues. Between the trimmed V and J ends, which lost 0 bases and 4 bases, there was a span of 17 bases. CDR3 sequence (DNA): TGTGCCAGCAGCTTGGGTGGAGGGTCTATCGGGTACAATGAGCAGTTCTTC. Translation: CASSLGGGSIGYNEQFF.

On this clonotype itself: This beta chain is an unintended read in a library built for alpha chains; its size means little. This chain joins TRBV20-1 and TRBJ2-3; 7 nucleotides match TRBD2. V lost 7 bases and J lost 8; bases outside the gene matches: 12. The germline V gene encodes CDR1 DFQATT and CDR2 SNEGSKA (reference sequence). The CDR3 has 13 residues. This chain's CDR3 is CSGEGREMGTQYF. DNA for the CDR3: TGCAGTGGGGAGGGTCGGGAGATGGGTACGCAGTATTTT.

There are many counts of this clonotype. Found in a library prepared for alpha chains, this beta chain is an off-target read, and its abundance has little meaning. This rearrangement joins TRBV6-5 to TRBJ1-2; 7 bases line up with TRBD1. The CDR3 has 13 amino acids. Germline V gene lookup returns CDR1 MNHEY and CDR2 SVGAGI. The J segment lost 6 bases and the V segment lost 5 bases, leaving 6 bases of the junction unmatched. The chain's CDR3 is CASSPRGDHGYTF. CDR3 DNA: TGTGCCAGCAGTCCCAGGGGGGATCATGGCTACACCTTC.

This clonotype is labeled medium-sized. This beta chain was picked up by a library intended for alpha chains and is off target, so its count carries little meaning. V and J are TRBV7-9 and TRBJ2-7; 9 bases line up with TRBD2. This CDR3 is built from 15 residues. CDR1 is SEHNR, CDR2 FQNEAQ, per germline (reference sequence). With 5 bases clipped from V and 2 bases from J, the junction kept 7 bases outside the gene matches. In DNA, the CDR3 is TGTGCCAGCAGCACTACTAGCGGGCCAACCTACGAGCAGTACTTC. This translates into CASSTTSGPTYEQYF. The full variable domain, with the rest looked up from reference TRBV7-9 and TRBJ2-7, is DTGVSQNPRHKITKRGQNVTFRCDPISEHNRLYWYRQTLGQGPEFLTYFQNEAQLEKSRLLSDRFSAERPKGSFSTLEIQRTEQGDSAMYLCASSTTSGPTYEQYFGPGTRLTVT.

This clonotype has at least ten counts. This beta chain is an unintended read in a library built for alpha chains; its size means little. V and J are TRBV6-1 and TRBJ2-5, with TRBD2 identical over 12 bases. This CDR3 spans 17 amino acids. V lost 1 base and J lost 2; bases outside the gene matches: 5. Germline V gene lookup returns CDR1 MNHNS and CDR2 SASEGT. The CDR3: CASSEDRTSGAQETQYF. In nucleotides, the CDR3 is TGTGCCAGCAGTGAAGATAGGACTAGCGGGGCACAAGAGACCCAGTACTTC.

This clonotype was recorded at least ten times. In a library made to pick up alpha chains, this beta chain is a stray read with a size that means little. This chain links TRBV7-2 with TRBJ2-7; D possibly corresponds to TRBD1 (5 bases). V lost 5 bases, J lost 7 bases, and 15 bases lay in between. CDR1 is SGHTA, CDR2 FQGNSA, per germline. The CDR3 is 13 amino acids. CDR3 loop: CASSIRQHREQYF. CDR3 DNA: TGTGCCAGCAGCATCCGACAGCATCGGGAGCAGTACTTC.

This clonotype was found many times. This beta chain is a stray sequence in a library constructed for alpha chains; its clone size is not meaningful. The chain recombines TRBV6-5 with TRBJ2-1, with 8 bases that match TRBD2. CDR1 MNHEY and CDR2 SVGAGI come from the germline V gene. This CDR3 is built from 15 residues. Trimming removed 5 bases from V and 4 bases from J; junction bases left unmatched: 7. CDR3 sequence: CASSMERELYNEQFF. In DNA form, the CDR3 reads TGTGCCAGCAGTATGGAGCGGGAGCTATACAATGAGCAGTTCTTC.

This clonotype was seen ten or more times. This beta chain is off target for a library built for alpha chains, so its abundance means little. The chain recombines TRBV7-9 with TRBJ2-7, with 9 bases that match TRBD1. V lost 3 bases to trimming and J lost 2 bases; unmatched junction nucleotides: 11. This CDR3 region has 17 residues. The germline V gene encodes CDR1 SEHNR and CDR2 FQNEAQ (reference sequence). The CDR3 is CASSFAVGDREPYEQYF. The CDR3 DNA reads TGTGCCAGCAGCTTTGCCGTTGGGGACAGGGAGCCCTACGAGCAGTACTTC.

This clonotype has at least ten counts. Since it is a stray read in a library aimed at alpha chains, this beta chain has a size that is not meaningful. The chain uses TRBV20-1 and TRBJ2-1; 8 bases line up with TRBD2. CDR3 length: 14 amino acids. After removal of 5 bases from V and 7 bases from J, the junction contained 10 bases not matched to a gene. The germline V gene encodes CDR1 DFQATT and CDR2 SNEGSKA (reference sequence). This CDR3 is CSAPPSGRLNEQFF. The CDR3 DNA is TGCAGTGCTCCCCCAAGCGGGAGATTAAATGAGCAGTTCTTC.

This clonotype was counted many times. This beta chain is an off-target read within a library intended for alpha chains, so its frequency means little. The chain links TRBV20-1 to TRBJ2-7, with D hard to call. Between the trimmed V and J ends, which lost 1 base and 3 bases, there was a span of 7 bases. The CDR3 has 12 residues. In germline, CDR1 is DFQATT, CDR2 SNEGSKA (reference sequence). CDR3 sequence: CSARGTHYEQYF. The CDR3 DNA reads TGCAGTGCTAGAGGGACCCACTACGAGCAGTACTTC.

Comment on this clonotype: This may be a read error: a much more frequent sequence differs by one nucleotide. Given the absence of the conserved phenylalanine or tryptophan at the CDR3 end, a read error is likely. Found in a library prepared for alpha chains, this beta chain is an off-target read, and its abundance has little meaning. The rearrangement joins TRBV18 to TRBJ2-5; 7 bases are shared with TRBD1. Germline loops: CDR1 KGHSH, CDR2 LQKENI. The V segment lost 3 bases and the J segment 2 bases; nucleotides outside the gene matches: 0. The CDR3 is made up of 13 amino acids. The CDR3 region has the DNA TGTGCCAGCTCACCGGGACAGCAAGAGACCCAGTACTCC. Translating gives CASSPGQQETQYS.

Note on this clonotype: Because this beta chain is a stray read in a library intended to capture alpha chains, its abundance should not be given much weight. CDR3 region: CASSLVGGAANTEAFF. For the CDR3, the DNA is TGCGCCAGCAGCTTGGTCGGGGGCGCGGCGAACACTGAAGCTTTCTTT. The rearrangement joins TRBV5-1 to TRBJ1-1; TRBD1 might be the D (6 bases). The CDR3 has 16 residues. The V and J ends lost 0 bases and 1 base respectively, with 13 bases between them. Looked up from germline, CDR1 is SGHRS and CDR2 is YFSETQ.